The clone carrying this TCR beta chain has only one observation. The antigen remains unidentified. The sample belongs to a study of shared clonotypes between healthy human individuals. Study details: In total, the donors were two women and a few men aged 18 to 49. CD4 naive and CD4 memory each took three plates per donor, while CD8 naive took two and CD8 memory one. General study points: Expectations were that clonotype sharing among donors would be affected by sequencing depth. Investigators collected only blood, and repertoires in tissues likely differ.

Trimming took 3 bases from V and 6 from J; bases not matched to a gene: 15. The germline V gene has CDR1 SGHRS and CDR2 YFSETQ. The CDR3 sequence is 19 residues long. Repertoires were generated with immunoSEQ multiplex PCR, while TCRdb's copy carries only in-frame clones and drops some. The sample includes over a million clones, about 76% of them seen just once. The genes are TRBV5-1 and TRBJ2-3; 14 nucleotides agree with TRBD2. This receptor was taken from a man between 18 and 35 years old in good health. The sequenced sample consisted of memory CD4+ T cells sorted from blood. As for subset: CD45RA-negative fraction. The CDR3: CASSWGLAGARTFPDTQYF. As DNA, the CDR3 is TGCGCCAGCAGCTGGGGACTAGCGGGGGCCCGAACCTTTCCGGATACGCAGTATTTT.